The 10 T cell receptor beta chains below come from one sample, sequenced in a study of blood T cell repertoires in COVID-19. Profiled with immunoSEQ multiplex PCR; TCRdb holds only in-frame clones, not every one. The table has around 300,000 clones, 75% to 95% seen once. The specimen was PBMCs or T cells enriched from blood (not recorded which). Receptors were obtained from a woman aged 25 to 45 who had recovered from COVID-19.

This clone was found many times. The chain is built from TRBV7-9 and TRBJ1-5; 11 bases align to TRBD1. Germline V gives CDR1 SEHNR, CDR2 FQNEAQ (reference sequence). The V segment lost 5 bases and the J segment 7 bases; nucleotides outside the gene matches: 10. This CDR3 region has 16 residues. The CDR3 region is CASSGGGQGADQPQHF. Here the CDR3 DNA reads TGTGCCAGCAGCGGAGGAGGACAGGGGGCGGACCAGCCCCAGCATTTT.

The chain uses TRBV30 and TRBJ2-7; 9 bases fit TRBD2. Germline V gene lookup returns CDR1 GTSNPN and CDR2 SVGIG (reference sequence). This CDR3 is built from 14 residues. Germline trimming cut 1 base from V and 5 bases from J; bases unmatched to any gene: 6. The DNA of the CDR3 is TGTGCCTGGAGTGGGTGGACTAGCGAAGACGAGCAGTACTTC. It is translated as CAWSGWTSEDEQYF.

The genes are TRBV7-8 and TRBJ1-2; D not resolved. V lost 2 bases and J 2 bases, leaving 9 bases between the germline ends. CDR3 size: 14 residues. Germline V gene data show CDR1 as SGHVS and CDR2 as FQNEAQ. The CDR3 DNA sequence: TGTGCCAGCAGCTTAATGAACAACAACTATGGCTACACCTTC. This codes for CASSLMNNNYGYTF.

This chain joins TRBV6-2 or TRBV6-3 and TRBJ2-7; 10 bases line up with TRBD2. Germline V gene lookup returns CDR1 MNHEY and CDR2 SVGEGT. V lost 4 bases, J lost 1 base, and 4 bases stayed unmatched. The CDR3 loop spans 15 amino acids. CDR3: CASSSLAGVSYEQYF. The CDR3 DNA reads TGTGCCAGCAGTTCTCTAGCGGGAGTGTCCTACGAGCAGTACTTC.

Only one count was recorded for this clone. The chain combines TRBV27 with TRBJ1-5; 12 nucleotides line up with TRBD1. Germline CDR1 reads MNHEY; CDR2 reads SMNVEV (reference sequence). The CDR3 contains 15 residues. Losses at the gene ends were 6 bases for V and 9 bases for J; bases not matched to a gene: 9. The CDR3 DNA sequence: TGTGCCAGCAGCCCGGGACAGGGGGCCCTCCGGCCCCAGCATTTT. As protein: CASSPGQGALRPQHF.

The chain carries TRBV3-1 (or the pseudogene TRBV3-2) and TRBJ2-3; D is ambiguous. V was pared by 0 bases and J by 6 bases, with 7 bases between. Germline loops: CDR1 LGHDT, CDR2 YNNKEL (reference sequence). This CDR3 is 13 amino acids long. CDR3 region: CASSQDSLDTQYF. CDR3 nucleotide sequence: TGTGCCAGCAGCCAAGATTCCCTGGATACGCAGTATTTT.

The chain has TRBV28 and TRBJ2-7, with D tentatively TRBD2 (6 bases). The germline CDR1 and CDR2 sequences are MDHEN and SYDVKM. The V end lost 5 bases, the J end lost 0 bases, and 14 bases lay between the germline ends. The CDR3 extends over 15 amino acids. CDR3 protein: CASSLGSGISYEQYF. The CDR3 DNA follows: TGTGCCAGCAGTCTTGGTAGCGGAATCTCCTACGAGCAGTACTTC.

V is TRBV28 and J is TRBJ1-5; TRBD1 is a possible D gene (5 bases). The CDR3 loop spans 16 amino acids. The V end lost 2 bases, the J end lost 3 bases, and 14 bases lay between the germline ends. The germline CDR1 and CDR2 sequences are MDHEN and SYDVKM. Here the CDR3 DNA reads TGTGCCAGCAGTTTACCGGGGGGTTCTAACAATCAGCCCCAGCATTTT. Protein: CASSLPGGSNNQPQHF.

The chain uses TRBV6-1 and TRBJ1-5; 7 nucleotides match TRBD1. CDR3 length: 18 amino acids. From germline, CDR1 is MNHNS and CDR2 SASEGT. V gave up 4 bases and J gave up 0 bases; unmatched junction bases: 12. CDR3 sequence: CASSAPSGQRYSNQPQHF. For the CDR3, the DNA is TGTGCCAGCAGTGCTCCTTCGGGACAGCGATATAGCAATCAGCCCCAGCATTTT.

The rearrangement joins TRBV2 to TRBJ1-2; TRBD1 matches 7 bases. The J segment lost 4 bases and the V segment lost 9 bases, leaving 8 bases of the junction unmatched. This CDR3 comprises 13 residues. Germline V gene data show CDR1 as SNHLY and CDR2 as FYNNEI. CDR3 sequence reads: CASEGAQGYGYTF. The CDR3 DNA reads as TGTGCCAGTGAGGGGGCGCAGGGCTATGGCTACACCTTC.